In its sample, the clone carrying this T cell receptor (beta chain) was seen many times. The antigen is undetermined. V shed 6 bases and J 0 bases; nucleotides not matched to a gene: 3. This CDR3 is built from 15 residues. The germline CDR1 and CDR2 sequences are LGHNT and FRNRAP. The data originate from a study of read filtering for tumor transcriptome and immune sequencing. Background on the study: R-ISS stage counts were eight or nine for I, 15 to 20 for II, about seven for III. After DNase treatment, RNA was made into whole-transcriptome libraries. General study results and limits: This fraction held mixed bone marrow immune cells after CD138-negative sorting. Approximately 80% of IR-seq clonotypes had one read, totaling about 3.3% of reads; RNA-seq: 74.6% and 44.6%.

From about 0.4 ug of RNA, a library with molecular barcoded alpha/delta and beta/gamma adaptors was made. MiXCR, run by TCRdb on the reads, gives a single entry per CDR3 protein. The sample includes some 41,000 distinct CDR3 sequences, 10% to 15% of them seen just once. J is TRBJ2-2 and V is TRBV12-5, with 8 bases fitting TRBD1. The sequenced sample consisted of a population of CD138-negative cells sorted from bone marrow. This sequence was found in a donor at least 40 years old with multiple myeloma. CDR3 in amino acids: CASGQDRANTGELFF. The DNA for the CDR3 is TGTGCTAGTGGCCAGGACAGGGCGAACACCGGGGAGCTGTTTTTT.